The sequence of this TCR beta chain was determined in a study of cytomegalovirus exposure and HLA in healthy donors. General study findings and limits: Most TCR sequences were seen very rarely across donors, but some public TCRs occurred in many. In an earlier analysis, most TCR beta V segments were productive about 87% or about 30% of the time.

There are 16 residues in the CDR3. The V and J ends lost 3 bases and 3 bases, in that order; junction bases with no gene match: 3. Per the germline V gene, CDR1 is SGDLS and CDR2 is YYNGEE. The study ran its PCR with 60 Vbeta and 13 Jbeta primers. Assay used: immunoSEQ multiplex PCR; TCRdb lists only in-frame clones, some missing. Its listing shows approximately 47,000 clones. On this clone itself: As yet, its antigen is unknown.

Sequenced: PBMCs. The receptor was isolated from a male donor in good health and CMV-seronegative. V is TRBV9 and J is TRBJ2-3; 14 bases map to TRBD2. The chain's CDR3 is CASSGLAGGPTDTQYF. The CDR3 nucleotides are TGTGCCAGCAGCGGACTAGCGGGGGGGCCTACAGATACGCAGTATTTT.